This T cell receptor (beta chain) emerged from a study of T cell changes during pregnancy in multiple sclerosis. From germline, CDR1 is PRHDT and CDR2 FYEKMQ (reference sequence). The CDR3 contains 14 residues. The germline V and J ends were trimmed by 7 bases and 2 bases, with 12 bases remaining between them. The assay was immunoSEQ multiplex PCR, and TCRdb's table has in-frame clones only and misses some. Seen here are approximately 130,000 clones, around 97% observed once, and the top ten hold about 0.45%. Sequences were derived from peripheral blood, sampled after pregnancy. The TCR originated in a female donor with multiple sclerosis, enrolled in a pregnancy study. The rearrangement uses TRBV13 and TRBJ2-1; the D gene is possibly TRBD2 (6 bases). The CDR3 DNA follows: TGTGCCAGCACTACCCCGGGGGCCTACAATGAGCAGTTCTTC. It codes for CASTTPGAYNEQFF.